The 10 T cell receptor beta chains in this list originate from one sample, sequenced in a study of blood T cell repertoires in COVID-19. Profiling relied on immunoSEQ multiplex PCR, and the TCRdb table lists in-frame clones only, not all of them. The sample yields approximately 100,000 clones, 70% to 90% seen once. The sample was PBMCs or T cells enriched from blood (not recorded which). These receptors came from a woman between 45 and 60 years old who had recovered from COVID-19.

V and J are TRBV28 and TRBJ1-4; D call uncertain. Trimming stripped 3 bases from V and 7 bases from J, with 12 bases between. The CDR3 length is 14 residues. Germline values: CDR1 MDHEN, CDR2 SYDVKM. As DNA, the CDR3 is TGTGCCAGCAGTTTCGGCTCCCTAGGTGAAAAACTGTTTTTT. Residues: CASSFGSLGEKLFF.

V gene TRBV9 combines with J gene TRBJ2-7; D not resolved. Germline CDR1 SGDLS, CDR2 YYNGEE. The CDR3 runs 11 residues. Trimming stripped 3 bases from V and 9 bases from J, with 10 bases between. CDR3 sequence reads: CASSDQTRQYF. DNA for the CDR3: TGTGCCAGCAGCGACCAGACACGGCAGTACTTC. Using reference TRBV9 and TRBJ2-7 for the parts outside the CDR3, the full variable domain is DSGVTQTPKHLITATGQRVTLRCSPRSGDLSVYWYQQSLDQGLQFLIQYYNGEERAKGNILERFSAQQFPDLHSELNLSSLELGDSALYFCASSDQTRQYFGPGTRLTVT.

This chain connects TRBV23-1 to TRBJ1-1, with D perhaps matching TRBD1 (6 bases). TRBV23-1 is designated an ORF whose function remains uncertain. This CDR3 has 14 amino acids. Trimming stripped 3 bases from V and 3 bases from J, with 11 bases between. The CDR3 loop reads CASSHRGRYTEAFF. The CDR3 DNA is TGCGCCAGCAGTCACAGGGGAAGGTACACTGAAGCTTTCTTT.

This chain joins TRBV27 and TRBJ2-7, with 7 bases fitting TRBD1. The CDR3 runs 15 residues. From germline, CDR1 is MNHEY and CDR2 SMNVEV (reference sequence). J lost 2 bases, V lost 7 bases, and 11 bases had no gene match. CDR3 sequence reads: CASTTDPGQPYEQYF. Written as DNA, the CDR3 is TGTGCCAGCACTACTGACCCGGGACAGCCCTACGAGCAGTACTTC.

The chain links TRBV5-4 to TRBJ2-7; 7 nucleotides align to TRBD2. Trimming took 4 bases from V and 4 from J; bases not matched to a gene: 8. In germline, CDR1 is SGHNT, CDR2 YYREEE (reference sequence). This CDR3 is built from 14 residues. DNA of the CDR3: TGTGCCAGCAGCAACAGCGGGAACTCGTACGAGCAGTACTTC. This codes for CASSNSGNSYEQYF.

The rearrangement joins TRBV4-2 to TRBJ2-3; a weak D match, TRBD1 (5 bases). This CDR3 region has 15 residues. V dropped 3 bases and J dropped 9 bases, with 19 bases sitting between them. Germline V gene data show CDR1 as LGHNA and CDR2 as YNFKEQ. Written as DNA, the CDR3 is TGTGCCAGCAGCCAGGGCAGGGATCTACCGGAGACGCAGTATTTT. Its protein is CASSQGRDLPETQYF.

The chain joins TRBV24-1 to TRBJ1-5; perhaps TRBD1 as D (6 bases). The CDR3 sequence is 16 residues long. V lost 5 bases to trimming and J lost 1 base, with 14 bases between them. Germline lookup yields CDR1 KGHDR and CDR2 SFDVKD. The CDR3 loop reads CATSAGGQGSNQPQHF. In DNA, the CDR3 is TGTGCCACCAGTGCGGGGGGGCAAGGGAGCAATCAGCCCCAGCATTTT.

V usage is TRBV2 and J usage is TRBJ1-5; 10 positions agree with TRBD1. V dropped 7 bases and J dropped 6; count of bases not matched to a gene: 6. CDR3 length: 14 residues. From germline, CDR1 is SNHLY and CDR2 FYNNEI. In DNA, the CDR3 is TGTGCCAGCACGACAGGGGGCGCGTCTCAGCCCCAGCATTTT. Encoded protein: CASTTGGASQPQHF.

The genes are TRBV6-5 and TRBJ1-2; 9 positions match TRBD1. V was pared by 8 bases and J by 6 bases, with 13 bases of the junction left unmatched. This CDR3 spans 15 amino acids. CDR1 and CDR2 from the germline V gene are MNHEY and SVGAGI. The CDR3 sequence: CASQVDRGAPHGYTF. Written as DNA, the CDR3 is TGTGCCAGCCAAGTAGACAGGGGGGCTCCTCATGGCTACACCTTC.

The rearrangement links TRBV19 to TRBJ1-2; TRBD1 matches at 9 bases. This CDR3 has 17 residues. The J segment lost 8 bases and the V segment lost 2 bases, leaving 15 bases of the junction unmatched. Germline CDR1 reads LNHDA; CDR2 reads SQIVND (reference sequence). The CDR3 region is CASSIYIDPGQGGGYTF. The CDR3 DNA reads TGTGCCAGTAGTATATATATCGACCCGGGACAGGGAGGAGGCTACACCTTC.